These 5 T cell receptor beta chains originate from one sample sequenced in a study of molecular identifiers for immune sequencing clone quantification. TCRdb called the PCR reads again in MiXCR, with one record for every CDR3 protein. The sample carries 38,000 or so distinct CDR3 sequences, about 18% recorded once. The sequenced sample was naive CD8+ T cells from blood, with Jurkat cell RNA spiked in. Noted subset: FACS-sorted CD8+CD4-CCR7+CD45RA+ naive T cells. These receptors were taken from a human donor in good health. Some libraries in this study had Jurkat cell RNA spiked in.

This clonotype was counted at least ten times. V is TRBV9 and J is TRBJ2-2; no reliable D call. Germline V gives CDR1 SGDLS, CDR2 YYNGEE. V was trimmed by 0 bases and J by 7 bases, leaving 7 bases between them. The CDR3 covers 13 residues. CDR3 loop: CASSVVGFGELFF. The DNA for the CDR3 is TGTGCCAGCAGCGTAGTAGGTTTCGGGGAGCTGTTTTTT.

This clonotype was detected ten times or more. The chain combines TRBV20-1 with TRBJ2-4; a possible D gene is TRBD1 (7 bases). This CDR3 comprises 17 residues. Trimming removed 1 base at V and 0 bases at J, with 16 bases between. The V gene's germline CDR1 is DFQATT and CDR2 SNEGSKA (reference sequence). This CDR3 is CSARGTGGGLAKNIQYF. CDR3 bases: TGCAGTGCTAGAGGCACAGGAGGGGGCTTAGCCAAAAACATTCAGTACTTC.

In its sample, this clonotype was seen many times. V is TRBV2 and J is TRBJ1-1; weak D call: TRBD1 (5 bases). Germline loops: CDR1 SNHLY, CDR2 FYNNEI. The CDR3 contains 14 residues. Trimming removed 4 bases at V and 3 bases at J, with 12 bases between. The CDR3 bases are TGTGCCAGCAGTGGGCCGGGGACCGACACTGAAGCTTTCTTT. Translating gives CASSGPGTDTEAFF.

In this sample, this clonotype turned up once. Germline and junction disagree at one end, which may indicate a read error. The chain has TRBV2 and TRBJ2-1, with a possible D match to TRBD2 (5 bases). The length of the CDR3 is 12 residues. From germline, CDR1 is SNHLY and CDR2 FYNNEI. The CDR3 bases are TGTGGCAGCAAAGGACTGGGAAATGAGCAGTTCTTC. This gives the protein CGSKGLGNEQFF.

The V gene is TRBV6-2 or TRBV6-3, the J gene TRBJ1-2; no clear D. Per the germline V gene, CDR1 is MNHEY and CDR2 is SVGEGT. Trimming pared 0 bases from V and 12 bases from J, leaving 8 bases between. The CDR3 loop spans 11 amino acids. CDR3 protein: CASSYSMYDTF. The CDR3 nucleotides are TGTGCCAGCAGTTACTCGATGTACGACACCTTC.